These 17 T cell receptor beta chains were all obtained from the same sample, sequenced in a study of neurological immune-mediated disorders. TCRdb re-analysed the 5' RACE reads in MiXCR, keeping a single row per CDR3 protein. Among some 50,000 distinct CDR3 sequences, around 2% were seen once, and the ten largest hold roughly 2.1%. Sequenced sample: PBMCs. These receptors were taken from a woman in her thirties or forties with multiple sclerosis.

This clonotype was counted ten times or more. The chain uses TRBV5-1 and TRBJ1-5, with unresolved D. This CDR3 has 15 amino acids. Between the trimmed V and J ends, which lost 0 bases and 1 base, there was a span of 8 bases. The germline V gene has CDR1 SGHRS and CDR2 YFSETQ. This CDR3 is CASSLAGESNQPQHF. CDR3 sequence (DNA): TGCGCCAGCAGCTTGGCCGGAGAAAGCAATCAGCCCCAGCATTTT.

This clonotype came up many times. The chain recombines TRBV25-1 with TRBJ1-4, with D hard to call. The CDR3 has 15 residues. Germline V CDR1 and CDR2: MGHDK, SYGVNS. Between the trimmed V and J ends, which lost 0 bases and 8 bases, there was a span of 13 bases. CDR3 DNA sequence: TGTGCCAGCAGTGAATATCGTGCCCCTGGGGAAAAACTGTTTTTT. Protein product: CASSEYRAPGEKLFF.

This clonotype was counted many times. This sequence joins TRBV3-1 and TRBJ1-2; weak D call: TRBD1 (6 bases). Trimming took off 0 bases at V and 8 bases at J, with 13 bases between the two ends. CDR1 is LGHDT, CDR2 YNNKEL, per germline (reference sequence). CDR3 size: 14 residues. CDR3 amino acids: CASSQDAGAYGYTF. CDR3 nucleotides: TGTGCCAGCAGCCAAGATGCGGGGGCTTACGGCTACACCTTC.

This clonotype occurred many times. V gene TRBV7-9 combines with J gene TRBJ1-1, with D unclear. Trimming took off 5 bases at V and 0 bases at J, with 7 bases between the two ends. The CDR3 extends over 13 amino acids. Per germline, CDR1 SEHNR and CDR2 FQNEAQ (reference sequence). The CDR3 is CASSDTVNTEAFF. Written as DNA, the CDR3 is TGTGCCAGCAGCGATACAGTGAACACTGAAGCTTTCTTT.

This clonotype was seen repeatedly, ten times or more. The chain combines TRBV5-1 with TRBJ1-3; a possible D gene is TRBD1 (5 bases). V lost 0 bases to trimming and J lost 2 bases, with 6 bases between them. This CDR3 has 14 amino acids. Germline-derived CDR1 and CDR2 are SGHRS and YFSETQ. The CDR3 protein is CASSLEGTGNTIYF. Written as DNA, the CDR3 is TGCGCCAGCAGCTTGGAGGGGACTGGAAACACCATATATTTT.

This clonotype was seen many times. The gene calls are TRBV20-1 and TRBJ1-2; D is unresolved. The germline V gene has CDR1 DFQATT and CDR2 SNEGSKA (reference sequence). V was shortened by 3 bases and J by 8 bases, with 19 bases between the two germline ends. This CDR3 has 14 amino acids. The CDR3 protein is CSARRTGIRGGYTF. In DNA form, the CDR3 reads TGCAGTGCTAGGAGGACGGGAATCCGAGGCGGCTACACCTTC.

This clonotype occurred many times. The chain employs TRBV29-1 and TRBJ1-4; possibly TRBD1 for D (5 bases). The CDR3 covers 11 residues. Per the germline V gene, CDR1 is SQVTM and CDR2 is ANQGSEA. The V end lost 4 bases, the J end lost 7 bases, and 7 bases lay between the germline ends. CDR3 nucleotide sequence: TGCAGCGTTGGGGACCGTGAAAAACTGTTTTTT. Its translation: CSVGDREKLFF.

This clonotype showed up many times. CDR3 nucleotide sequence: TGTGCCAGCAGTGCGACTAGCGGAAGCCTCACAGATACGCAGTATTTT. Protein: CASSATSGSLTDTQYF. V usage is TRBV12-3 or TRBV12-4 and J usage is TRBJ2-3; 9 nucleotides match TRBD2. The V gene end was trimmed by 5 bases and the J gene end by 2 bases; junction bases not matched to a gene: 8. The CDR3 contains 16 residues.

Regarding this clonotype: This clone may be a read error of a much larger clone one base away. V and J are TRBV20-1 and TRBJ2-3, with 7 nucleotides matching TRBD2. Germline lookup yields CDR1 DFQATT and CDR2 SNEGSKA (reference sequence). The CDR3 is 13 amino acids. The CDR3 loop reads CSARGGGADKQYF. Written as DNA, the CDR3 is TGCAGTGCTAGGGGCGGGGGAGCGGATAAGCAGTATTTT.

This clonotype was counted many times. As DNA, the CDR3 is TGTGCCAGCAGTGAACCCCAGGCTTCTAACTATGGCTACACCTTC. It translates to CASSEPQASNYGYTF. The J gene is TRBJ1-2, the V gene TRBV25-1; D not resolved. This CDR3 region has 15 residues. Per germline, CDR1 MGHDK and CDR2 SYGVNS. V lost 2 bases to trimming and J lost 0 bases, with 10 bases between them.

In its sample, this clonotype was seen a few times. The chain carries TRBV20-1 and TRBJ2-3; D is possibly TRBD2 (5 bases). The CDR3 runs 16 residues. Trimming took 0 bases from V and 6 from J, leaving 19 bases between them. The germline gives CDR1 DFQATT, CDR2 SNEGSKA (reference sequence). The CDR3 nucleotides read TGCAGTGCTAGAGATCGAATAGGGCCCCGAGGGGATACGCAGTATTTT. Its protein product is CSARDRIGPRGDTQYF.

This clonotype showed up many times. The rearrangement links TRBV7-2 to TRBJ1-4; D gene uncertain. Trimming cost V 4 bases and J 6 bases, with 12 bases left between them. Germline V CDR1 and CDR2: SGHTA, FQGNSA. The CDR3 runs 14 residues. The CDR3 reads CASSSLAFDEKLFF. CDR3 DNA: TGTGCCAGCAGCTCGCTCGCCTTCGATGAAAAACTGTTTTTT.

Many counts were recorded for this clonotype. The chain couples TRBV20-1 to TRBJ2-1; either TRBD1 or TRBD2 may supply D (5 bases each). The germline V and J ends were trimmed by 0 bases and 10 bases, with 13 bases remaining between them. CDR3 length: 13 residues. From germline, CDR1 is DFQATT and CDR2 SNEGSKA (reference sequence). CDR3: CSARDRGPTEQFF. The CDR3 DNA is TGCAGTGCTAGAGATCGGGGACCTACGGAGCAGTTCTTC.

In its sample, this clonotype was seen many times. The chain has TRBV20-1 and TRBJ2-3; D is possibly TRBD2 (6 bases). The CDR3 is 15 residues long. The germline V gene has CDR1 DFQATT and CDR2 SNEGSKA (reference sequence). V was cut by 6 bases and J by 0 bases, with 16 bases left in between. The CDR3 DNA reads TGCAGTGCCAAGAAAGCCGGGACTAGCACAGATACGCAGTATTTT. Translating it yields CSAKKAGTSTDTQYF.

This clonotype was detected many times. In DNA form, the CDR3 reads TGTGCCAGCAGCAGTACCTACGAGCAGTACTTC. Its translation is CASSSTYEQYF. The chain joins TRBV12-3 or TRBV12-4 to TRBJ2-7; no clear D. Trimming took 6 bases from V and 2 from J, leaving 5 bases between them. The CDR3 runs to 11 residues.

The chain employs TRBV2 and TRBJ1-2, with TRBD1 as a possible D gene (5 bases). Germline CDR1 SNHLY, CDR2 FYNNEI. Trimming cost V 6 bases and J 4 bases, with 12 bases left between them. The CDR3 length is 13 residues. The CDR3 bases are TGTGCCAGCAGGGGGGAAGGAAGCTATGGCTACACCTTC. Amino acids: CASRGEGSYGYTF.

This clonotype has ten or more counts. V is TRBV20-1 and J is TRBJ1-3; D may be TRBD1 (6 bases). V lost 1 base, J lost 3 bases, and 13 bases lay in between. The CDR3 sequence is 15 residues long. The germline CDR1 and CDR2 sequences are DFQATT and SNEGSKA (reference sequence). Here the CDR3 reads CSARAATGSGNTIYF. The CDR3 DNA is TGCAGTGCTAGAGCCGCCACAGGGAGTGGAAACACCATATATTTT.